These 4 T cell receptor beta chains were all obtained from the same sample, sequenced in a study of glioma-infiltrating T cells after dendritic cell vaccination (dated by TCRdb to 2016 to 2017). Explained via the paper, the time point label denotes: after dendritic cell vaccination, including at tumor progression/relapse. Libraries came from the immunoSEQ multiplex PCR assay. TCRdb took this table from immuneACCESS and kept in-frame rearrangements with V and J called. Such tables lack part of the clones; where checked against another copy, unresolved V genes explain under half of the gap, and the rest is unexplained. The sample contains around 90,000 clones, 80% to 90% of them found a single time. The ten largest clones capture 2% to 2.5% of the sample. Sequencing used blood, obtained after dendritic cell vaccination. The receptors derive from a human donor with glioblastoma.

The rearrangement joins TRBV29-1 to TRBJ2-2; D remains unclear. Between the trimmed V and J ends, which lost 3 bases and 2 bases, there was a span of 7 bases. Germline-derived CDR1 and CDR2 are SQVTM and ANQGSEA. The CDR3 sequence is 13 residues long. CDR3 amino acids: CSVEWQNTGELFF. In DNA form, the CDR3 reads TGCAGCGTTGAGTGGCAAAACACCGGGGAGCTGTTTTTT.

This chain uses TRBV5-4 with TRBJ2-2; D is ambiguous. The CDR3 contains 15 residues. CDR1 and CDR2 (germline): SGHNT, YYREEE (reference sequence). V was pared by 4 bases and J by 0 bases, with 10 bases between. The CDR3 protein is CASSPQTANTGELFF. In DNA form, the CDR3 reads TGTGCCAGCAGCCCACAGACCGCGAACACCGGGGAGCTGTTTTTT.

The gene calls are TRBV7-9 and TRBJ2-1; D is undetermined. V was cut by 1 base and J by 2 bases, with 9 bases left in between. This CDR3 has 15 residues. Germline V gene data show CDR1 as SEHNR and CDR2 as FQNEAQ (reference sequence). CDR3 in DNA: TGTGCCAGCAGCTTAGGCGAGAGGACCTACAATGAGCAGTTCTTC. It translates to CASSLGERTYNEQFF. Full variable domain (outside the CDR3, taken from reference TRBV7-9 and TRBJ2-1): DTGVSQNPRHKITKRGQNVTFRCDPISEHNRLYWYRQTLGQGPEFLTYFQNEAQLEKSRLLSDRFSAERPKGSFSTLEIQRTEQGDSAMYLCASSLGERTYNEQFFGPGTRLTVL.

This clone was seen only once. The chain joins TRBV5-4 to TRBJ2-3; TRBD2 aligns across 12 bases. The CDR3 extends over 17 amino acids. Germline V gene lookup returns CDR1 SGHNT and CDR2 YYREEE (reference sequence). After removal of 2 bases from V and 3 bases from J, the junction contained 7 bases not matched to a gene. The CDR3 nucleotides read TGTGCCAGCAGCTTCCGCCTAGCGGGAGGGTGGACAGATACGCAGTATTTT. It encodes CASSFRLAGGWTDTQYF.